This T cell receptor (beta chain) was sequenced for a study of CD8+ T cells in alopecia areata. Trimming shortened V by 0 bases and J by 2 bases, and 12 bases separated the two germline ends. CDR3 length: 16 amino acids. Germline CDR1 and CDR2: SGDLS and YYNGEE. Note on this clone: Its antigen is still unknown.

Treatment reported: oral pan-JAK inhibitor, 5-10 mg twice daily. Obtained from alopecia areata patients were lesional scalp punch biopsies along with peripheral blood. Extracted from the samples, RNA was reverse transcribed into cDNA to serve as the sequencing template. Data came from immunoSEQ multiplex PCR; TCRdb stores just in-frame clones and leaves some out. In the table there are 200,000 to 250,000 clones, less than 45% of which are singletons. Study-level results: Scalp clonality and expanded CD8+ clones among the top 100 fell significantly with tofacitinib.

The sequence was collected from a human donor with alopecia areata. The genes are TRBV9 and TRBJ2-1; D remains unclear. This material consisted of CD4+ T cells sorted from blood, taken at approximately week 30, from a patient treated with tofacitinib. The CDR3 spells CASSVGFGLTYNEQFF. In DNA, the CDR3 is TGTGCCAGCAGCGTAGGGTTTGGGCTAACCTACAATGAGCAGTTCTTC.